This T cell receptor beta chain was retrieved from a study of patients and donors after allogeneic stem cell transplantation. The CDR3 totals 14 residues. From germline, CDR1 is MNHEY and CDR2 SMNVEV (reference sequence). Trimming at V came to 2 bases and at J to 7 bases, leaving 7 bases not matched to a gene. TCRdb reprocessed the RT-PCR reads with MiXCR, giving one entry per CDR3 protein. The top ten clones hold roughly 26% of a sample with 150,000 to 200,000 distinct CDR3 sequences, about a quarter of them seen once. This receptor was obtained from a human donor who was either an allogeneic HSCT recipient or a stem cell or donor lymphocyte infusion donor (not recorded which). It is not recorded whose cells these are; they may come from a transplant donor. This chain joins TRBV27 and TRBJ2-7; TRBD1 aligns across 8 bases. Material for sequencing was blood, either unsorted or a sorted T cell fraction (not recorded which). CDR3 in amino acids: CASSLDRGNGEQYF. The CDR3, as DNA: TGTGCCAGCAGTTTAGACAGGGGTAATGGGGAGCAGTACTTC.